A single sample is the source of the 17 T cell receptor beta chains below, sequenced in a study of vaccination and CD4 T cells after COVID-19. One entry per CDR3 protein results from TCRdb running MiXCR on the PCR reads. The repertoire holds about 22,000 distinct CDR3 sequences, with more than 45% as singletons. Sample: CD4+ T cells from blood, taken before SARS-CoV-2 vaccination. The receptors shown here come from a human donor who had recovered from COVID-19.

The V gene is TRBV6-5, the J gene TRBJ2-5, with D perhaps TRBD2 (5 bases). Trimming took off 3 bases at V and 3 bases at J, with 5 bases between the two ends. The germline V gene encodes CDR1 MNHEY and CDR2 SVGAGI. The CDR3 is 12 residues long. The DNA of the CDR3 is TGTGCCAGCAGTTATAGCGAAGAGACCCAGTACTTC. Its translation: CASSYSEETQYF.

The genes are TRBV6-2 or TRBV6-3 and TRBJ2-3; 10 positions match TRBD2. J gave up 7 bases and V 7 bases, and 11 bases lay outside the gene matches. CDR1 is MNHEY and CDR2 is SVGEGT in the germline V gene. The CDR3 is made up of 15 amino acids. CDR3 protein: CASTALAGPRYTQYF. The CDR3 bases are TGTGCCAGCACCGCACTAGCGGGGCCGCGGTATACGCAGTATTTT.

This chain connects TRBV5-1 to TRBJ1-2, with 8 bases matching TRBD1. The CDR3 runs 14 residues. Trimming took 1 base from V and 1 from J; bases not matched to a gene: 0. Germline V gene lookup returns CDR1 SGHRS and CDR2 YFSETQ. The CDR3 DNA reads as TGCGCCAGCAGCTTGACAGGGGGTAACTATGGCTACACCTTC. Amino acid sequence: CASSLTGGNYGYTF. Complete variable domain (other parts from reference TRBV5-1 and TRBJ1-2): KAGVTQTPRYLIKTRGQQVTLSCSPISGHRSVSWYQQTPGQGLQFLFEYFSETQRNKGNFPGRFSGRQFSNSRSEMNVSTLELGDSALYLCASSLTGGNYGYTFGSGTRLTVV.

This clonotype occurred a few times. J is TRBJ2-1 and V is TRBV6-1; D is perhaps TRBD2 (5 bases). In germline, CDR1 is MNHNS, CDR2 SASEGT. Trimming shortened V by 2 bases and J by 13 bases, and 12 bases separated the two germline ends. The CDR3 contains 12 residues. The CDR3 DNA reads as TGTGCCAGCAGTGAACGAGATGCGGGCCAGTTCTTC. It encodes CASSERDAGQFF.

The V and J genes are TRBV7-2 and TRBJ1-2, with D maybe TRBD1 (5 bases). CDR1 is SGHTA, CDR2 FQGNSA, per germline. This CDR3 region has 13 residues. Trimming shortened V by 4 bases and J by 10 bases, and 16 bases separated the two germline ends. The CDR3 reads CASSSDSLHDYTF. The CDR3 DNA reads TGTGCCAGCAGCTCCGACAGTCTGCATGACTACACCTTC.

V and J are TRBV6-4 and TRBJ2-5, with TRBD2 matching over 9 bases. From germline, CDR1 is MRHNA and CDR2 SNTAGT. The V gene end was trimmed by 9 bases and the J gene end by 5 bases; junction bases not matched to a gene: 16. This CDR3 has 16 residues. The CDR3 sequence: CARSLLAGVRGETQYF. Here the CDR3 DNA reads TGTGCCAGATCTTTATTAGCGGGAGTCCGTGGGGAGACCCAGTACTTC.

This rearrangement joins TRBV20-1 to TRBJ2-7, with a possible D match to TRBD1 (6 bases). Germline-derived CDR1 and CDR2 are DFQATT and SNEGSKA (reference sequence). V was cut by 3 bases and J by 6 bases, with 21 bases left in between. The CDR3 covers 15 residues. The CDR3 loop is CSASGAGGQRIEQYF. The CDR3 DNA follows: TGCAGTGCTAGCGGGGCTGGGGGCCAGCGCATCGAGCAGTACTTC.

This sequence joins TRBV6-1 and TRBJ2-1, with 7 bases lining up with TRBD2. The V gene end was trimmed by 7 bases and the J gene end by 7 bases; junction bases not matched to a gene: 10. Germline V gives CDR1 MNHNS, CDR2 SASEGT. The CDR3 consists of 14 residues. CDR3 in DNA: TGTGCCAGCACCCACGGACTAGTAGGGAATGAGCAGTTCTTC. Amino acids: CASTHGLVGNEQFF.

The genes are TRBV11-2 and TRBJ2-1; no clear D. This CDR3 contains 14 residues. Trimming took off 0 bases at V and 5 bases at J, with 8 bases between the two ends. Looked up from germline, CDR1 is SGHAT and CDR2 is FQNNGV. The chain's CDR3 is CASSLDRLNNEQFF. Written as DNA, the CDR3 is TGTGCCAGCAGCTTAGACAGATTAAACAATGAGCAGTTCTTC. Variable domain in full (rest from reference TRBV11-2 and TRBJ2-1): EAGVAQSPRYKIIEKRQSVAFWCNPISGHATLYWYQQILGQGPKLLIQFQNNGVVDDSQLPKDRFSAERLKGVDSTLKIQPAKLEDSAVYLCASSLDRLNNEQFFGPGTRLTVL.

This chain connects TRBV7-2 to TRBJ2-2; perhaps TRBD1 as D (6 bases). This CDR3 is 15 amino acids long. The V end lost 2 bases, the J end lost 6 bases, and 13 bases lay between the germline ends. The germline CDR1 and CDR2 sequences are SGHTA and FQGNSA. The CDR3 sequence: CASSLQAGAAGELFF. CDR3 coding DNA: TGTGCCAGCAGCTTACAGGCAGGGGCAGCCGGGGAGCTGTTTTTT.

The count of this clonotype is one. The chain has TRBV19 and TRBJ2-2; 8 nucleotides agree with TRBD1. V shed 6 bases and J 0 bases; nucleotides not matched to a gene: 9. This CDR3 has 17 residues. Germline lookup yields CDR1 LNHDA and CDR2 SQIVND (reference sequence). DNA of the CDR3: TGTGCCAGTAGGGAGGACAGGGCCCTCACGAACACCGGGGAGCTGTTTTTT. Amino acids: CASREDRALTNTGELFF.

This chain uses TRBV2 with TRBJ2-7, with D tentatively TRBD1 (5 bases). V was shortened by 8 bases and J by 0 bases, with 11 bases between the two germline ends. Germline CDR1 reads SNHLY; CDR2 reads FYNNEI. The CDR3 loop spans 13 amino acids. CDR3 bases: TGTGCCAGCGGGGCCCCCTTCTCCTACGAGCAGTACTTC. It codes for CASGAPFSYEQYF.

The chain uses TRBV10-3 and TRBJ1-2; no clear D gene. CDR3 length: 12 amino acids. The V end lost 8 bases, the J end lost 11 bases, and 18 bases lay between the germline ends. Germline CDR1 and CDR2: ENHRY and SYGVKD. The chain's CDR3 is CAIVADHRGYTF. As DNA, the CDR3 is TGTGCCATCGTTGCGGACCACCGTGGGTACACCTTC.

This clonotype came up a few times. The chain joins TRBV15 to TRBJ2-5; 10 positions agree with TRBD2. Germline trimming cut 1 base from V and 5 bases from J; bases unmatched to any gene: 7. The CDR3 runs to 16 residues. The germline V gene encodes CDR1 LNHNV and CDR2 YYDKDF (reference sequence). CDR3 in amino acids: CATSRALAGDSETQYF. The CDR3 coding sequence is TGTGCCACCAGCAGAGCCCTAGCGGGAGATTCGGAGACCCAGTACTTC. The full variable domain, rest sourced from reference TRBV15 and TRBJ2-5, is DAMVIQNPRYQVTQFGKPVTLSCSQTLNHNVMYWYQQKSSQAPKLLFHYYDKDFNNEADTPDNFQSRRPNTSFCFLDIRSPGLGDTAMYLCATSRALAGDSETQYFGPGTRLLVL.

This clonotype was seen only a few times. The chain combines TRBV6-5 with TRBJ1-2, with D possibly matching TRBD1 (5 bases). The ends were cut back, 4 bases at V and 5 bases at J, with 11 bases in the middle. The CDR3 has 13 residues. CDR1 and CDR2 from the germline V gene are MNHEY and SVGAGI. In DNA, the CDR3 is TGTGCCAGCAGTTCCTGGGGGAGGTATGGCTACACCTTC. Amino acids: CASSSWGRYGYTF.

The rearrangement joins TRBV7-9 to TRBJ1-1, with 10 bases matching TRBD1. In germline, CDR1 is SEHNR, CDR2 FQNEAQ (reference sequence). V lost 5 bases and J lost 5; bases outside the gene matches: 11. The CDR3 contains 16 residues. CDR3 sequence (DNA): TGTGCCAGCAGCAAAACGGGACAGGGGAAACCGACTGAAGCTTTCTTT. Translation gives CASSKTGQGKPTEAFF.

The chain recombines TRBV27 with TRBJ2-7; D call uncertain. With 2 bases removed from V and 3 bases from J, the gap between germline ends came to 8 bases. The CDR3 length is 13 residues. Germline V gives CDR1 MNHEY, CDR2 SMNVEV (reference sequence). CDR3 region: CASSLGPDYEQYF. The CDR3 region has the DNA TGTGCCAGCAGTTTAGGTCCGGACTACGAGCAGTACTTC.